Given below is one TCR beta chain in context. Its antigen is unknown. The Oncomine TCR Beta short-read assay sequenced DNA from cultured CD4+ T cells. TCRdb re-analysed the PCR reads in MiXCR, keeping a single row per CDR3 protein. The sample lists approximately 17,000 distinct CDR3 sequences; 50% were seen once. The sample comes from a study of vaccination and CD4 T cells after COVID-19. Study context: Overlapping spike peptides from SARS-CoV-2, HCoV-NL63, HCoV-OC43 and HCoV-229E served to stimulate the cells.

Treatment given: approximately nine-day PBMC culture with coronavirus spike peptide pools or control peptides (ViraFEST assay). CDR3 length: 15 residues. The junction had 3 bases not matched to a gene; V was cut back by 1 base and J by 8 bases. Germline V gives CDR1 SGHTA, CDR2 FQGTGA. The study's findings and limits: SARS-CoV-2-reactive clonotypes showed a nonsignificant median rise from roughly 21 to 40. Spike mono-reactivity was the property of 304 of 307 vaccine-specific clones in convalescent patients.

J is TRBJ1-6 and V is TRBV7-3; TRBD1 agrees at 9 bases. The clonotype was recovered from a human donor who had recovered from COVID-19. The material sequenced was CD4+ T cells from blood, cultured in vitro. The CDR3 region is CASSLKGQGYSPLHF. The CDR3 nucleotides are TGTGCCAGCAGCTTAAAGGGACAGGGCTATTCACCCCTCCACTTT.